This TCR beta chain was identified in a study of tumor-infiltrating lymphocytes in primary liver carcinoma. About the study: The patient group consisted of men and women aged 30 to 69 years. Tumors, staged T1-T3 N0M0, spanned 4.2 to 10 cm. Sample counts of productive TCRbeta reads spanned roughly 3.65 to 8 million; these counts were similar across tissue types.

Total RNA (approximately 450 ng) served as template for TCR beta cDNA synthesis primed by a constant-region primer. Amplification in three nested multiplex PCR rounds with slightly modified ARM-PCR gave rise to TCR beta libraries. The first two PCR rounds, around 11 cycles each, used TRBV1-TRBV30 forward primers and a C-beta reverse primer. One entry per CDR3 protein results from TCRdb running MiXCR on the multiplex PCR reads. There are more than 100,000 distinct CDR3 sequences in the sample; approximately 68% occur only once, and over 6.5% lies in the top ten. For each extraction, RNA and DNA were obtained together from about 20-30 mg of unsorted bulk tissue. Chronic HBV infection was present in the patients, who were treatment-naive. This clonotype has more than one count but fewer than ten. Its ends do not fully match the called genes, so a read error is possible. This CDR3 comprises 13 residues.

Material for sequencing was tumor-adjacent normal liver tissue. The clonotype comes from a woman aged 60-70 years with primary liver carcinoma and hepatitis B virus infection. The chain uses TRBV12-3 or TRBV12-4 and TRBJ1-2, with no clear D. The CDR3 region has the DNA TGTGCCGGCAGTCTGCGGACCATCTATGGTTACACCTTC. Its translation: CAGSLRTIYGYTF.